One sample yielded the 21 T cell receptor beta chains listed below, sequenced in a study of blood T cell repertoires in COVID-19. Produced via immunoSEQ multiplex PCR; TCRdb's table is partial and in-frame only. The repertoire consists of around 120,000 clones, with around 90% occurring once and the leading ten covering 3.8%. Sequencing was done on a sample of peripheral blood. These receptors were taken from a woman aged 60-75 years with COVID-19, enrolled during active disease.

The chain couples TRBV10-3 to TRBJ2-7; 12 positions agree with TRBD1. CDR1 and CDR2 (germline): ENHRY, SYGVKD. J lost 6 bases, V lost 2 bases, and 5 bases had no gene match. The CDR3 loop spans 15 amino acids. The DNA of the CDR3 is TGTGCCATCAGTGAGGGGGGACAGGGGGCTCGCGAGCAGTACTTC. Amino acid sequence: CAISEGGQGAREQYF.

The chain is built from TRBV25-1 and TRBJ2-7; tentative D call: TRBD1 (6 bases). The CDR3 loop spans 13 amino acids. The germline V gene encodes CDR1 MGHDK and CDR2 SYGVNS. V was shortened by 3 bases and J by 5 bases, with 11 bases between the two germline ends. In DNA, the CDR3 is TGTGCCAGCAGTGATTCAGGGGCTGACGAGCAGTACTTC. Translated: CASSDSGADEQYF.

The CDR3 nucleotides read TGCGCCAGCAGCTTCCGGCAGGGTTATGTCCAAGAGACCCAGTACTTC. Residues: CASSFRQGYVQETQYF. The rearrangement uses TRBV5-1 and TRBJ2-5; a weak D match, TRBD1 (5 bases). Germline-derived CDR1 and CDR2 are SGHRS and YFSETQ. The germline V and J ends were trimmed by 2 bases and 1 base, with 15 bases remaining between them. CDR3 length: 16 amino acids.

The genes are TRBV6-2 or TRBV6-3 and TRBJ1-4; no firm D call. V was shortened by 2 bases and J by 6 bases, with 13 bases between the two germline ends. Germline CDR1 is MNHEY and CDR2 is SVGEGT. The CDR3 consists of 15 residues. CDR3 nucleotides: TGTGCCAGCAGTTACATCGGGGAACCGGATGAAAAACTGTTTTTT. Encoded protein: CASSYIGEPDEKLFF.

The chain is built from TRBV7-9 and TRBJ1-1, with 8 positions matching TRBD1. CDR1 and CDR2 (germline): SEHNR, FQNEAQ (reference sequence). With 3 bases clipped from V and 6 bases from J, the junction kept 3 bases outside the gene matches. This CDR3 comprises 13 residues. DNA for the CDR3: TGTGCCAGCAGCTTGGACAGGGATTCTGAAGCTTTCTTT. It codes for CASSLDRDSEAFF.

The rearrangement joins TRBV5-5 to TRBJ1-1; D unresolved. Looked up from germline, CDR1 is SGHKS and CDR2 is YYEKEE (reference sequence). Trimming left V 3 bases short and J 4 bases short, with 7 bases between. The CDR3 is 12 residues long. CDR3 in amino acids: CASSSPGTEAFF. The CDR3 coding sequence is TGTGCCAGCAGCTCCCCGGGCACTGAAGCTTTCTTT.

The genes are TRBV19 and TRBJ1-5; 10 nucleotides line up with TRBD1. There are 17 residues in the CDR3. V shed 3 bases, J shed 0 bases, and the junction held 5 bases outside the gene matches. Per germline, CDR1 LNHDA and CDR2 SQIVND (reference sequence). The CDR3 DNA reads TGTGCCAGTAGTATGCGGCGGGACAGGGGTAGCAATCAGCCCCAGCATTTT. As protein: CASSMRRDRGSNQPQHF. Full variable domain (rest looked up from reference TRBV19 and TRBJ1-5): DGGITQSPKYLFRKEGQNVTLSCEQNLNHDAMYWYRQDPGQGLRLIYYSQIVNDFQKGDIAEGYSVSREKKESFPLTVTSAQKNPTAFYLCASSMRRDRGSNQPQHFGDGTRLSIL.

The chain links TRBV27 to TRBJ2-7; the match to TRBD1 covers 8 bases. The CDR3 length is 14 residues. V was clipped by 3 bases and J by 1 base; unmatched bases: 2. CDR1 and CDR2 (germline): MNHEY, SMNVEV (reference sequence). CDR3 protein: CASSLTGVSYEQYF. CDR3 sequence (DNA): TGTGCCAGCAGTTTGACAGGGGTTTCCTACGAGCAGTACTTC.

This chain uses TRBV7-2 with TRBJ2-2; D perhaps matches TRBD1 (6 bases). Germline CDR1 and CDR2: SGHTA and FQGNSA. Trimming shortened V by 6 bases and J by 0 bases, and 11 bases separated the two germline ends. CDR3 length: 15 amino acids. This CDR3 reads CASREGHANTGELFF. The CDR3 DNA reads TGTGCCAGCAGAGAGGGACACGCGAACACCGGGGAGCTGTTTTTT.

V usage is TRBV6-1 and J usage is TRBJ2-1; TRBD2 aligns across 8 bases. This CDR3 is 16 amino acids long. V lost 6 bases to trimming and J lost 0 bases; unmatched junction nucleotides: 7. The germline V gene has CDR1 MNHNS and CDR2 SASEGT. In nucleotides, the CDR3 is TGTGCCAGCAGAGAAAGCGGGGGAAGCTCCTACAATGAGCAGTTCTTC. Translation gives CASRESGGSSYNEQFF.

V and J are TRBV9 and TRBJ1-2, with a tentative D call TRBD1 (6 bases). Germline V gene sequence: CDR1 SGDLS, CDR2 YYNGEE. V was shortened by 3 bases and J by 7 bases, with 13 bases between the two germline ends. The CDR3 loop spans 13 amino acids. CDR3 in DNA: TGTGCCAGCAGCGATCCGGGACAAAGTGGCTACACCTTC. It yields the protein CASSDPGQSGYTF.

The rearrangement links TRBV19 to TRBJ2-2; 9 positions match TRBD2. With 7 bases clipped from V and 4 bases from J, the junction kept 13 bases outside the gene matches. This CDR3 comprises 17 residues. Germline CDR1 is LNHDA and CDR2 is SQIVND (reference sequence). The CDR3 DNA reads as TGTGCCAGTAACCTGGCGGGGGGGCTTAGTGGCACCGGGGAGCTGTTTTTT. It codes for CASNLAGGLSGTGELFF.

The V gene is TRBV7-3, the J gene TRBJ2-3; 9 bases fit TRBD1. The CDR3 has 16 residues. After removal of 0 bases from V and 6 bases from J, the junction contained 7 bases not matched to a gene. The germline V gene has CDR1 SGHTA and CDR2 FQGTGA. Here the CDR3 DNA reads TGTGCCAGCAGCTTAACGGCCCCGGGACAGGGTGATACGCAGTATTTT. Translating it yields CASSLTAPGQGDTQYF.

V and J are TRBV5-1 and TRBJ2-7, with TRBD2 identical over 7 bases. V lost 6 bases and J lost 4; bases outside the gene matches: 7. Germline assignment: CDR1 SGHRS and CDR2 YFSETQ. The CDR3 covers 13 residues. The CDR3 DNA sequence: TGCGCCAGCACCCGTACCGGGGGGTACGAGCAGTACTTC. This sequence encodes CASTRTGGYEQYF.

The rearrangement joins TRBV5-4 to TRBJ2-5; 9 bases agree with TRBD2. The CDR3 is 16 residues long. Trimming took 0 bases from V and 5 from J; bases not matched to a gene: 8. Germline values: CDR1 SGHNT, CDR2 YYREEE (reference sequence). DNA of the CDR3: TGTGCCAGCAGCTTGGAGGCTAGCGGGAAAATCGAGACCCAGTACTTC. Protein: CASSLEASGKIETQYF.

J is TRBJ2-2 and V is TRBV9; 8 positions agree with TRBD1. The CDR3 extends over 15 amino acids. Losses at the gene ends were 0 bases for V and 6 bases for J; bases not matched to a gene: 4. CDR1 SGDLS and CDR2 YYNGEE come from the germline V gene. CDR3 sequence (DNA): TGTGCCAGCAGCGTAGCCCAGGGGGCCGCCGGGGAGCTGTTTTTT. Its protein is CASSVAQGAAGELFF.

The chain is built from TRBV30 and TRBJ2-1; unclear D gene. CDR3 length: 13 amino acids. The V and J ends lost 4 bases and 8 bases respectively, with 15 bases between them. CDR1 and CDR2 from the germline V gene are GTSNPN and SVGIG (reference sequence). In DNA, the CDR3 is TGTGCCTGGACTAGGCGTAGGATAGATGAGCAGTTCTTC. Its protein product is CAWTRRRIDEQFF.

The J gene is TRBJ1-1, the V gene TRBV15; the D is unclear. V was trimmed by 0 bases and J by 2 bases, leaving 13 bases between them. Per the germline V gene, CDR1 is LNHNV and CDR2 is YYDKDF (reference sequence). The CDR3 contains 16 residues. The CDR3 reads CATSRDSMESNTEAFF. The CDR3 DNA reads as TGTGCCACCAGCAGAGATAGTATGGAGAGTAACACTGAAGCTTTCTTT.

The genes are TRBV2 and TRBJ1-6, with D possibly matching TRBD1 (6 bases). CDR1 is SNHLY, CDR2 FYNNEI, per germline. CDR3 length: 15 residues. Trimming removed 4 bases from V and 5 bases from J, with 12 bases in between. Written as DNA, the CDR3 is TGTGCCAGCAGTGCCTCGTGGACAGATAATTCACCCCTCCACTTT. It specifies CASSASWTDNSPLHF.

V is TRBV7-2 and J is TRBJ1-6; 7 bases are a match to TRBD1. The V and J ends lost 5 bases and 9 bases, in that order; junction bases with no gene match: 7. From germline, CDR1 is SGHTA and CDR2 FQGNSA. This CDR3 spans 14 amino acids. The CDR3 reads CASSRDSPGSPLHF. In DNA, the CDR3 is TGTGCCAGCAGCCGGGACAGCCCCGGTTCACCCCTCCACTTT.

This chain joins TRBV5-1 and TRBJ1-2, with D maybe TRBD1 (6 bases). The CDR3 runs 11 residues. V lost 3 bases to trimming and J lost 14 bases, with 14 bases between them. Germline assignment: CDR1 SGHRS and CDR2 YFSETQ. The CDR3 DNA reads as TGCGCCAGCAGCTCAGGTCGGGACAAAACCTTC. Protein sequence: CASSSGRDKTF.